A selection of T cell receptor beta chains follows, all from one sample in a study of cytomegalovirus exposure and HLA in healthy donors. Sequencing was performed with immunoSEQ multiplex PCR; in TCRdb, only in-frame clones are kept and a portion is missing. This sample carries 100,000 to 150,000 clones, 80% to 90% of them seen once, and the ten largest clones take over 4.5%. Input material: PBMCs. These receptors were collected from a woman aged 40 to 50 in good health and CMV-seropositive. Each CDR3 is given with its conserved first and last residue. The D gene is left open where the match is weak. Not every row has a clone size; where given, it reads once, few, many or a size class.

. . TRBJ1-4 TRBV5-4 TGTGCCAGCAGCTCAGGGTTGGTGGAAAAACTGTTTTTT CASSSGLVEKLFF
few TRBD2 TRBJ2-5 TRBV27 TGTGCCAGCAGTTTCTTTTCTAGCGGGAGTCGAGAGACCCAGTACTTC CASSFFSSGSRETQYF
. TRBD1 TRBJ1-5 TRBV5-1 TGCGCCAGCAGCTTGTTTGGACAGGGGGCTGGTCAGCCCCAGCATTTT CASSLFGQGAGQPQHF
. . TRBJ2-7 TRBV11-2 TGTGCCAGCAGCCCAACAGGACGCTTTAGTCCCTACGAGCAGTACTTC CASSPTGRFSPYEQYF
. . TRBJ1-1 TRBV9 TGTGCCAGCAGCCCCGGGGGGCTAGGGGCTTTCTTT CASSPGGLGAFF
few TRBD1 TRBJ2-1 TRBV6-1 TGTGCCAGCAGCGCAGACAGGGGGCTAAACAATGAGCAGTTCTTC CASSADRGLNNEQFF
. . TRBJ2-5 TRBV7-6 TGTGCCAGCAGCTTACTACCGGTCCAAGAGACCCAGTACTTC CASSLLPVQETQYF
few TRBD1 TRBJ2-7 TRBV5-6 TGTGCCAGCAGCTATACAGGGGCTTGGGGCGAGCAGTACTTC CASSYTGAWGEQYF
. TRBD2 TRBJ2-3 TRBV7-3 TGTGCCAGCAGCTTACTAGCGGGGGAAGTTTCAGATACGCAGTATTTT CASSLLAGEVSDTQYF
. TRBD2 TRBJ2-1 TRBV11-3 TGTGCCAGCAGCTTAGGCGGGAGGTCTGGGAACAATGAGCAGTTCTTC CASSLGGRSGNNEQFF
. . TRBJ1-6 TRBV6-1 TGTGCCAGCAGTGAGCGGCTCGGGGATTCACCCCTCCACTTT CASSERLGDSPLHF
. . TRBJ2-7 TRBV7-8 TGTGCCAGCAGCTTAGCGAGTTCGGGATCCTACGAGCAGTACTTC CASSLASSGSYEQYF
. TRBD1 TRBJ1-2 TRBV5-6 TGTGCCAGCAGCTTGTTTGGACAGGGGGCACAAGGCTACACCTTC CASSLFGQGAQGYTF
. TRBD1 TRBJ2-1 TRBV7-9 TGTTCCAGCAGCACCCAGACAGGGAATCCGACGGATGAGCAGTTCTTC CSSSTQTGNPTDEQFF
few . TRBJ1-4 TRBV5-1 TGCGCCAGCAGCTTGGGGGACAACCTTAATGAAAAACTGTTTTTT CASSLGDNLNEKLFF
. . TRBJ1-2 TRBV7-9 TGTGCCAGCAGCCAGGGAGGGGGCTATGGCTACACCTTC CASSQGGGYGYTF
. TRBD1 TRBJ1-5 TRBV6-1 TGTGCCAGCCTCAACGGGGACAGGGTCAATCAGCCCCAGCATTTT CASLNGDRVNQPQHF
. TRBD1 TRBJ2-3 TRBV28 TGTGCCAGCAGTCCCAGGGGGCCTTTCACAGATACGCAGTATTTT CASSPRGPFTDTQYF
. . TRBJ2-4 TRBV21-1 TGTGCCAGCAGCAAAGCGGGACTCGGGAACATTCAGTACTTC CASSKAGLGNIQYF
. . TRBJ1-4 TRBV27 TGTGCCAGCAGTTTCCGGGAAAGCCGTGAAAAACTGTTTTTT CASSFRESREKLFF
. . TRBJ2-7 TRBV9 TGTGCCAGCAGCGATGGAGGTGGCAGCCAGCAGTACTTC CASSDGGGSQQYF
. . TRBJ1-3 TRBV19 TGTGCCAGCTCAGAATCTGGAAACACCATATATTTT CASSESGNTIYF
. TRBD1 TRBJ1-4 TRBV5-1 TGCGCCAGCAGCATTAAAGGACAGGGTTCTAATGAAAAACTGTTTTTT CASSIKGQGSNEKLFF
. TRBD1 TRBJ1-5 TRBV6-1 TGTGCCAGCAGTGAAGGGAGGACAGGGGGAATTCAGCCCCAGCATTTT CASSEGRTGGIQPQHF
. TRBD1 TRBJ1-1 TRBV11-2 TGTGCCAGCAGCTTATGGGACAGGATGGGCACTGAAGCTTTCTTT CASSLWDRMGTEAFF
. . TRBJ1-1 TRBV10-3 TGTGCCATCACGGAGTCGCAGCCGACTCCGAACACTGAAGCTTTCTTT CAITESQPTPNTEAFF
. TRBD2 TRBJ2-1 TRBV18 TGTGCCAGCTCACCACCTGGACTAGCGGGGGGCATTCGGGGTGAGCAGTTCTTC CASSPPGLAGGIRGEQFF
. . TRBJ1-2 TRBV18 TGTGCCAGCTCACCTGAGGGGGGGAATGGCTACACCTTC CASSPEGGNGYTF
. TRBD2 TRBJ2-7 TRBV5-5 TGTGCCAGCAGCTTCAGCGGGAGCTACGAGCAGTACTTC CASSFSGSYEQYF
. TRBD1 TRBJ2-1 TRBV30 TGTGCCTGGAGTGTAGGTTTTGGGACAGGGGCCACGAATGAGCAGTTCTTC CAWSVGFGTGATNEQFF
. TRBD1 TRBJ2-7 TRBV9 TGTGCCAGCAGCGTAGCGGGACAGCACCTCTACGAGCAGTACTTC CASSVAGQHLYEQYF
. . TRBJ1-5 TRBV6-6 TGTGCCAGCAGTTACTCACATTATAGCAATCAGCCCCAGCATTTT CASSYSHYSNQPQHF
. TRBD2 TRBJ2-7 TRBV19 TGTGCCAGTAGTGTACTAGCGGGAACCTACGAGCAGTACTTC CASSVLAGTYEQYF
once TRBD1 TRBJ2-7 TRBV6-5 TGTGCCAGCAGCGGGACAGGGGAGCGCGAGCAGTACTTC CASSGTGEREQYF
. TRBD1 TRBJ2-7 TRBV27 TGTGCCAGCAGTTCCCCGGGACAGGGGTACGTCGAGCAGTACTTC CASSSPGQGYVEQYF
once . TRBJ1-2 TRBV5-6 TGTGCCAGCAGCTTGGAACGGGGGTGGCAGGGCTACACCTTC CASSLERGWQGYTF
. . TRBJ2-7 TRBV15 TGTGCCACCAGCAGAGATCTAGAGGGAGGCGAGCAGTACTTC CATSRDLEGGEQYF
. TRBD2 TRBJ2-1 TRBV7-8 TGTGCCAGCAGCTTACCTGCACTAGCGGGGGGGCATGAGCAGTTCTTC CASSLPALAGGHEQFF
. TRBD1 TRBJ2-5 TRBV4-3 TGCGCCAGCAGCCCGGGCCGACAGGGGGCGTTGGAGACCCAGTACTTC CASSPGRQGALETQYF
. . TRBJ1-1 TRBV28 TGTGCCAGCAGTTTATCCCTTAGTGGGAACACTGAAGCTTTCTTT CASSLSLSGNTEAFF
. TRBD2 TRBJ2-1 TRBV6-5 TGTGCCAGCACTCATGGGACTAGCGGGAACAATGAGCAGTTCTTC CASTHGTSGNNEQFF
. TRBD1 TRBJ1-4 TRBV5-6 TGTGCCAGCAGCTTGTTCGGAACAGGGGAGTTTGAAAAACTGTTTTTT CASSLFGTGEFEKLFF
. . TRBJ2-3 TRBV6-1 TGTGCCAGCAGTGAAAAACTGCACCCCTGTACGCAGTATTTT CASSEKLHPCTQYF
. . TRBJ2-1 TRBV29-1 TGCAGCGTTGAGGGCAGGGGAAGTGAGCAGTTCTTC CSVEGRGSEQFF
. . TRBJ1-4 TRBV30 TGTGCCTGGAAGGCAGGGCCTGAAAAACTGTTTTTT CAWKAGPEKLFF
. . TRBJ2-7 TRBV4-3 TGCGCCAGCAGCCTCAATCCTCCGGGGCAGGGGTCCTACGAGCAGTACTTC CASSLNPPGQGSYEQYF
. . TRBJ1-3 TRBV4-1 TGCGCCAGCAGCCAAGATGTCCAGGGACTTCTCCGGGACACCATATATTTT CASSQDVQGLLRDTIYF
. TRBD1 TRBJ2-2 TRBV19 TGTGCCAGTATGGCAAGGACAGGGGTCTCCGGGGAGCTGTTTTTT CASMARTGVSGELFF
. TRBD1 TRBJ1-1 TRBV2 TGTGCCAGCAGTCTAACCTGGACAGGCCCGAACACTGAAGCTTTCTTT CASSLTWTGPNTEAFF
few . TRBJ1-2 TRBV28 TGTGCCAGCGGACTTTTAAGGGGCTACACCTTC CASGLLRGYTF
once . TRBJ1-5 TRBV13 TGTGCCAGCAGCTTAGGCCCTCTTCAGCCCCAGCATTTT CASSLGPLQPQHF
. TRBD2 TRBJ2-5 TRBV29-1 TGCAGCGCTGTGAAACTAGCGGGAGCTGGAGAGACCCAGTACTTC CSAVKLAGAGETQYF
. TRBD2 TRBJ2-7 TRBV18 TGTGCCAGCTCACCACTCGACCCAGCGGGGAACGAGCAGTACTTC CASSPLDPAGNEQYF
. TRBD2 TRBJ2-7 TRBV6-1 TGTGCCAGCAGTTCCGCCGGGACTAGGGCGTACGAGCAGTACTTC CASSSAGTRAYEQYF
. TRBD1 TRBJ2-5 TRBV30 TGTGCCTGGAGTTGGACAGGGGAAGAGACCCAGTACTTC CAWSWTGEETQYF
. TRBD2 TRBJ2-7 TRBV19 TGTGCCAGTAGTATAGAACCCCTGGGGCTAGCGGGGTCCTACGAGCAGTACTTC CASSIEPLGLAGSYEQYF
. . TRBJ2-3 TRBV9 TGTGCCAGCAGCGAGCAGGGGTTGGTATCAGATACGCAGTATTTT CASSEQGLVSDTQYF